What follows is one T cell receptor (beta chain) and its context. The data are from a study of T cell changes during pregnancy in multiple sclerosis. The CDR3 extends over 16 amino acids. The V end was cut by 1 base, the J end by 0 bases, with 7 bases between. Germline values: CDR1 MGHRA, CDR2 YSYEKL. Method: immunoSEQ multiplex PCR; TCRdb's copy keeps in-frame clones and lacks some. The table lists around 61,000 clones, about 90% of them singletons. The starting material was peripheral blood, obtained in the third trimester of pregnancy. This TCR derives from a female donor in good health, enrolled as a control in a pregnancy study. The rearrangement uses TRBV4-1 and TRBJ1-6; D ambiguous. The CDR3 DNA sequence: TGCGCCAGCAGCCAAGGGGCCACCTCCTATAATTCACCCCTCCACTTT. Translating it yields CASSQGATSYNSPLHF.